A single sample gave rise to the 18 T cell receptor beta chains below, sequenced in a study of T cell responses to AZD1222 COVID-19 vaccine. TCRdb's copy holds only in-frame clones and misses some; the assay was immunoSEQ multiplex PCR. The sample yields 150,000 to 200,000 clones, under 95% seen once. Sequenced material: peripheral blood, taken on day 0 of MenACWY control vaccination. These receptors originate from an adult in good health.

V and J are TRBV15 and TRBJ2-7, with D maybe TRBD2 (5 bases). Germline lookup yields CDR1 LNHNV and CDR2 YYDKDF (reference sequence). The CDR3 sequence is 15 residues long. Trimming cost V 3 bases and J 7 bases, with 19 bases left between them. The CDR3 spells CATSSGLGSWAEQYF. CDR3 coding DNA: TGTGCCACCAGCAGTGGACTCGGTTCTTGGGCGGAGCAGTACTTC.

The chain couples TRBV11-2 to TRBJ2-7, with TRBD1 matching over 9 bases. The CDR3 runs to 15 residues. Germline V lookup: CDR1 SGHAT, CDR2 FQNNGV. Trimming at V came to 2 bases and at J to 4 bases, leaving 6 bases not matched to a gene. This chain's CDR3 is CASSLKPGQGYEQYF. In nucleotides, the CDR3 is TGTGCCAGCAGCTTAAAGCCGGGACAGGGTTACGAGCAGTACTTC.

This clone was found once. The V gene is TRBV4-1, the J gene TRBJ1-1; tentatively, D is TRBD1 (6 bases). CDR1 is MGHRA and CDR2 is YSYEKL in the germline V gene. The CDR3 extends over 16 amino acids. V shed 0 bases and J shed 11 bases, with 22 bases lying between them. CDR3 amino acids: CASSQDPAGATNGAFF. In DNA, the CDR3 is TGCGCCAGCAGCCAAGATCCTGCAGGGGCCACTAATGGGGCTTTCTTT.

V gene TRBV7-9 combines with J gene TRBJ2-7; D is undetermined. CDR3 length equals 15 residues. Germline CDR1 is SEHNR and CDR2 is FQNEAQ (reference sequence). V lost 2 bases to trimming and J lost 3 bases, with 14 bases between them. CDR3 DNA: TGTGCCAGCAGCTTATCTTCCCCTTCTTACTACGAGCAGTACTTC. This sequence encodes CASSLSSPSYYEQYF.

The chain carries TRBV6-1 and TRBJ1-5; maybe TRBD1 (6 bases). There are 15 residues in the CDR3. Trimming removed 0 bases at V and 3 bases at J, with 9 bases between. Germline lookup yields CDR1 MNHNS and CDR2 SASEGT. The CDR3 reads CASSEAGGHNQPQHF. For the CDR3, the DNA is TGTGCCAGCAGTGAAGCGGGGGGCCACAATCAGCCCCAGCATTTT.

CDR3 protein: CAWRHLIYGYTF. In nucleotides, the CDR3 is TGTGCCTGGAGGCACCTGATCTATGGCTACACCTTC. J is TRBJ1-2 and V is TRBV30; D ambiguous. The germline V gene has CDR1 GTSNPN and CDR2 SVGIG (reference sequence). Trimming removed 3 bases at V and 4 bases at J, with 9 bases between. The CDR3 has 12 residues.

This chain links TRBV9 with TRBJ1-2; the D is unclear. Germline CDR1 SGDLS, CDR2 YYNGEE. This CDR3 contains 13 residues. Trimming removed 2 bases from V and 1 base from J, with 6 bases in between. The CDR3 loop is CASSVDGNYGYTF. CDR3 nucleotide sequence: TGTGCCAGCAGCGTGGACGGTAACTATGGCTACACCTTC.

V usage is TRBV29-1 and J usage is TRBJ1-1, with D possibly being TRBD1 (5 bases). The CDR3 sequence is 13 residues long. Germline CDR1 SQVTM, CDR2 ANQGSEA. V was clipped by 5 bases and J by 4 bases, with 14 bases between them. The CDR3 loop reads CSVFRWGGTEAFF. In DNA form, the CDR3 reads TGCAGCGTTTTCAGATGGGGGGGCACTGAAGCTTTCTTT. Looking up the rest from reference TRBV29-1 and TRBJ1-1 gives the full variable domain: SAVISQKPSRDICQRGTSLTIQCQVDSQVTMMFWYRQQPGQSLTLIATANQGSEATYESGFVIDKFPISRPNLTFSTLTVSNMSPEDSSIYLCSVFRWGGTEAFFGQGTRLTVV.

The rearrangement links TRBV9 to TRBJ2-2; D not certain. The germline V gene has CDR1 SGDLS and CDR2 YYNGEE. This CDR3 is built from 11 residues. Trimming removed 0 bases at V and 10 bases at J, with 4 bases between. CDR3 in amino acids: CASSVDLELFF. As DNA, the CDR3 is TGTGCCAGCAGCGTAGATTTGGAGCTGTTTTTT.

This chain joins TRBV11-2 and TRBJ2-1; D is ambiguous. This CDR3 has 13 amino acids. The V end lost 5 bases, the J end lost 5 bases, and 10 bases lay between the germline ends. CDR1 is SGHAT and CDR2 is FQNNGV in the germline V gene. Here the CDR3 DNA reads TGTGCCAGCAGCCTTTTTAGAAACAATGAGCAGTTCTTC. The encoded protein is CASSLFRNNEQFF.

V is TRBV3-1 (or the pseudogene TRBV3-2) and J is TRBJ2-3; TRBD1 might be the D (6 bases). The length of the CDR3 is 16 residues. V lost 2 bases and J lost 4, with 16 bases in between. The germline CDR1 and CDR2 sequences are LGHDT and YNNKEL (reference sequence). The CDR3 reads CASSQLGVGGPDTQYF. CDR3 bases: TGTGCCAGCAGCCAACTAGGGGTAGGGGGACCAGATACGCAGTATTTT.

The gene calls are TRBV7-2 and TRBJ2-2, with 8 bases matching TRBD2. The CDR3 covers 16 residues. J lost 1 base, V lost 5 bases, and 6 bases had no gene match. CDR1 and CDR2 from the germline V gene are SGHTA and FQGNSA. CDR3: CASSPQAGVNTGELFF. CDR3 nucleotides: TGTGCCAGCAGCCCTCAAGCGGGAGTGAACACCGGGGAGCTGTTTTTT.

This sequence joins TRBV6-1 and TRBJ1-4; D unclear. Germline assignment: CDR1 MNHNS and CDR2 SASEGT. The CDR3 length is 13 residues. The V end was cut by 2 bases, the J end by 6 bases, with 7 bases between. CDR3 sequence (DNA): TGTGCCAGCAGTGAAAGAGGGCATGAAAAACTGTTTTTT. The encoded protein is CASSERGHEKLFF.

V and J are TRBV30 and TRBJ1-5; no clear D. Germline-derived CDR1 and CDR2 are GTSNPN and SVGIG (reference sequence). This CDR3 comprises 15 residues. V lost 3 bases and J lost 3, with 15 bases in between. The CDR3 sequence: CAWRARLSPNQPQHF. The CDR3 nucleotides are TGTGCCTGGAGGGCCAGACTCTCTCCCAATCAGCCCCAGCATTTT. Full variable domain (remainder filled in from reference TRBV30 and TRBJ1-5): SQTIHQWPATLVQPVGSPLSLECTVEGTSNPNLYWYRQAAGRGLQLLFYSVGIGQISSEVPQNLSASRPQDRQFILSSKKLLLSDSGFYLCAWRARLSPNQPQHFGDGTRLSIL.

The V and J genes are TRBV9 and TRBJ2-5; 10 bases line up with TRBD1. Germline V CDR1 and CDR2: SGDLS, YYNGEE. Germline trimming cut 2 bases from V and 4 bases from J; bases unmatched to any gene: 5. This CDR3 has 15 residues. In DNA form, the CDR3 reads TGTGCCAGCAGCGTCTCCGGGACAGGGGCAGAGACCCAGTACTTC. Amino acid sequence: CASSVSGTGAETQYF.

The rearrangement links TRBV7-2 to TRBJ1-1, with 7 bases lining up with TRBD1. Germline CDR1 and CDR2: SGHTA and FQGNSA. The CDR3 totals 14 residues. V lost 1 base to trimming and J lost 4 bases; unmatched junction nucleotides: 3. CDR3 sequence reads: CASSLGQGSTEAFF. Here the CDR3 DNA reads TGTGCCAGCAGCTTAGGACAGGGCTCCACTGAAGCTTTCTTT. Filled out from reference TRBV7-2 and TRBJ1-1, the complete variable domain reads GAGVSQSPSNKVTEKGKDVELRCDPISGHTALYWYRQSLGQGLEFLIYFQGNSAPDKSGLPSDRFSAERTGGSVSTLTIQRTQQEDSAVYLCASSLGQGSTEAFFGQGTRLTVV.

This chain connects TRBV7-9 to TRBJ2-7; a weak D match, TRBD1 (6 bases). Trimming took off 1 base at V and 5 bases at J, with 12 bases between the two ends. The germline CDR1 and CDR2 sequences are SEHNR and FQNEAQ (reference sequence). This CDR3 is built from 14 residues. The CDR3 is CASSLVQGLDEQYF. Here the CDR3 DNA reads TGTGCCAGCAGCTTAGTACAGGGTCTTGACGAGCAGTACTTC.

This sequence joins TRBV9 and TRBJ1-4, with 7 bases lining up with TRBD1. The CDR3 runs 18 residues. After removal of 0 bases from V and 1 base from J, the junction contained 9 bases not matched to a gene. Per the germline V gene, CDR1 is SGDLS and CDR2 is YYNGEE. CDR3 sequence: CASSVAPLTGLTNEKLFF. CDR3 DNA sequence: TGTGCCAGCAGCGTAGCCCCCTTGACAGGGCTAACTAATGAAAAACTGTTTTTT.